Listed here are 5 T cell receptor beta chains from one sample, sequenced in a study of beta chain features in type 1 diabetes. The investigators reverse transcribed all of the isolated RNA, so they sequenced expressed TCRB transcripts. The data were produced by immunoSEQ multiplex PCR, yet TCRdb's version contains in-frame clones alone and is incomplete. The data contain about 40,000 clones, about half of them seen just once; the ten biggest clones take up over 0.2%. The sample consisted of stem cell memory CD4+ T cells from blood. The source is a woman aged 25-40 years in good health.

The CDR3 loop is CASRGTSRFSEQYF. CDR3 coding DNA: TGTGCCAGCAGGGGGACTAGCCGTTTTAGCGAGCAGTACTTC. This chain links TRBV27 with TRBJ2-7, with 9 bases aligning to TRBD2. Trimming at V came to 6 bases and at J to 6 bases, leaving 9 bases not matched to a gene. The length of the CDR3 is 14 residues. Germline V CDR1 and CDR2: MNHEY, SMNVEV (reference sequence).

This clone was picked up a small number of times. V gene TRBV7-9 combines with J gene TRBJ2-4; 8 nucleotides line up with TRBD2. V was pared by 10 bases and J by 1 base, with 9 bases of the junction left unmatched. CDR3 length equals 15 residues. Germline loops: CDR1 SEHNR, CDR2 FQNEAQ (reference sequence). This CDR3 reads CANRGAGGAKNIQYF. The CDR3 nucleotides are TGTGCCAACCGAGGGGCGGGGGGTGCCAAAAACATTCAGTACTTC.

The chain has TRBV7-2 and TRBJ2-1, with 12 bases identical to TRBD2. This CDR3 contains 18 residues. CDR1 is SGHTA, CDR2 FQGNSA, per germline. Trimming at V came to 7 bases and at J to 5 bases, leaving 15 bases not matched to a gene. The chain's CDR3 is CASKNRGLAGGPNNEQFF. The CDR3, as DNA: TGTGCCAGCAAGAATAGGGGGCTAGCGGGAGGGCCTAACAATGAGCAGTTCTTC.

DNA for the CDR3: TGTGCCAGTAGTGACCGGGACAGGGGCTACGAGCAGTACTTC. Translated: CASSDRDRGYEQYF. J is TRBJ2-7 and V is TRBV19; 10 bases align to TRBD1. Germline-derived CDR1 and CDR2 are LNHDA and SQIVND (reference sequence). The CDR3 length is 14 residues. V lost 5 bases, J lost 3 bases, and 4 bases stayed unmatched. The full variable domain, its missing parts supplied by reference TRBV19 and TRBJ2-7, is DGGITQSPKYLFRKEGQNVTLSCEQNLNHDAMYWYRQDPGQGLRLIYYSQIVNDFQKGDIAEGYSVSREKKESFPLTVTSAQKNPTAFYLCASSDRDRGYEQYFGPGTRLTVT.

The chain employs TRBV5-4 and TRBJ2-7, with TRBD2 identical over 10 bases. Germline V gene sequence: CDR1 SGHNT, CDR2 YYREEE (reference sequence). Losses at the gene ends were 4 bases for V and 7 bases for J; bases not matched to a gene: 11. The length of the CDR3 is 15 residues. CDR3 sequence (DNA): TGTGCCAGCAGCAGGAGGTTTAGCGGGAGGCAAGAGCAGTACTTC. Its translation: CASSRRFSGRQEQYF.